One and the same sample provided the 9 T cell receptor beta chains below, sequenced in a study (dated by TCRdb to about 2016). Library creation used RT-PCR. This sample was sequenced with an Illumina MiSeq. Using fastp trimming at Q25 and MiXCR clonotype assembly, TCRdb reanalyzed the public sequencing data and kept in-frame beta chains. Under each unique CDR3 protein, matching rows form one entry showing the most common genes and DNA. This sample lists about 680,000 distinct CDR3 sequences; more than 13% were detected once. Together, the top ten hold about 3.6% of the sample. The sample comprised memory CD4+ T cells from blood. These receptor sequences come from a female donor in good health, serving as a healthy control.

This clonotype occurred many times. The rearrangement joins TRBV11-2 to TRBJ2-7; 8 bases line up with TRBD2. CDR1 SGHAT and CDR2 FQNNGV come from the germline V gene. The CDR3 loop spans 16 amino acids. The junction had 18 bases not matched to a gene; V was cut back by 7 bases and J by 7 bases. CDR3 in amino acids: CASIRGGESGSVEQYF. The CDR3 nucleotides read TGTGCCAGCATCCGGGGCGGAGAGAGCGGGAGTGTGGAGCAGTACTTC.

In its sample, this clonotype was seen many times. The chain recombines TRBV20-1 with TRBJ2-1; D unclear. V was cut by 3 bases and J by 4 bases, with 13 bases left in between. The germline gives CDR1 DFQATT, CDR2 SNEGSKA (reference sequence). The CDR3 length is 14 residues. CDR3 nucleotide sequence: TGCAGTGCTAGCTGGGCAGGAGCATACAATGAGCAGTTCTTC. This codes for CSASWAGAYNEQFF.

This rearrangement joins TRBV12-3 or TRBV12-4 to TRBJ1-6; 9 bases fit TRBD1. The CDR3 is 15 amino acids. The trim removed 4 bases at V and 10 bases at J, leaving 8 bases unmatched. The DNA for the CDR3 is TGTGCCAGCAGTTGGAGCACAGGGGGCGGATCACCCCTCCACTTT. Translation gives CASSWSTGGGSPLHF.

The V gene is TRBV7-2, the J gene TRBJ2-3; 8 nucleotides align to TRBD1. The trim removed 2 bases at V and 6 bases at J, leaving 4 bases unmatched. The CDR3 length is 14 residues. Looked up from germline, CDR1 is SGHTA and CDR2 is FQGNSA. The CDR3 DNA reads TGTGCCAGCAGCTTACAGGGGGCTGTGGATACGCAGTATTTT. It translates to CASSLQGAVDTQYF.

This clonotype occurred many times. The genes are TRBV10-3 and TRBJ1-2; TRBD1 agrees at 7 bases. This CDR3 contains 13 residues. Germline loops: CDR1 ENHRY, CDR2 SYGVKD. V was pared by 9 bases and J by 6 bases, with 10 bases of the junction left unmatched. CDR3 region: CAIRLQGNDGYTF. The CDR3 DNA follows: TGTGCCATACGCTTACAGGGGAACGATGGCTACACCTTC.

The chain couples TRBV19 to TRBJ2-5, with 8 bases that match TRBD2. The germline CDR1 and CDR2 sequences are LNHDA and SQIVND (reference sequence). The CDR3 has 15 amino acids. Trimming removed 6 bases from V and 1 base from J; junction bases left unmatched: 7. As DNA, the CDR3 is TGTGCCAGTAGGGTAAGCGGGGGATTCCAAGAGACCCAGTACTTC. Encoded protein: CASRVSGGFQETQYF.

The V call is TRBV5-8, the J call TRBJ1-5; possible D gene TRBD1, 5 bases. CDR3 size: 16 residues. V was shortened by 4 bases and J by 0 bases, with 14 bases between the two germline ends. Germline V gene data show CDR1 as SGHTS and CDR2 as YDEGEE. CDR3 in amino acids: CASSRRGVNSNQPQHF. The CDR3 nucleotides are TGTGCCAGCAGCCGTCGGGGCGTGAATAGCAATCAGCCCCAGCATTTT.

This clonotype has ten or more counts. V is TRBV5-1 and J is TRBJ2-3, with TRBD2 matching over 7 bases. The germline V gene encodes CDR1 SGHRS and CDR2 YFSETQ. Germline trimming cut 3 bases from V and 2 bases from J; bases unmatched to any gene: 3. There are 14 residues in the CDR3. CDR3 amino acids: CASSWGLHTDTQYF. The CDR3 bases are TGCGCCAGCAGCTGGGGACTACACACAGATACGCAGTATTTT.

V is TRBV20-1 and J is TRBJ2-3; the match to TRBD1 covers 9 bases. Per germline, CDR1 DFQATT and CDR2 SNEGSKA (reference sequence). The junction had 5 bases not matched to a gene; V was cut back by 6 bases and J by 4 bases. The CDR3 runs 13 residues. The CDR3 reads CSALQGAADTQYF. The CDR3 coding sequence is TGCAGTGCCCTACAGGGGGCGGCAGATACGCAGTATTTT.